A selection of T cell receptor beta chains follows, all from one sample in a study of radiotherapy plus CTLA-4 blockade in lung cancer. Profiled with immunoSEQ multiplex PCR; TCRdb holds only in-frame clones, not every one. The data show some 94,000 clones, with around 83% seen just once and under 30% held by the top ten. The material sequenced was peripheral blood, taken from a patient treated with radiotherapy plus ipilimumab. Receptors originate from a human donor with non-small cell lung cancer that progressed on radiotherapy plus ipilimumab. CDR3s leave out the opening cysteine and the closing phenylalanine or tryptophan. The order of the fields is J gene, clone size, V gene, CDR3 protein. Size tells how often a clone was seen (once, few, many) or the class of an expanded clone, and some rows leave it out.

TRBJ2-5 | - | TRBV27 | ASSLSRTGGETQY
TRBJ2-1 | - | TRBV6-1 | ASSELGISGHNEQF
TRBJ2-7 | - | TRBV19 | ASSPTGGAYEQY
TRBJ1-5 | - | TRBV7-9 | ASSQYSDQPQH
TRBJ2-3 | - | TRBV6-5 | ASSYEGFADTQY
TRBJ2-5 | - | TRBV5-6 | ASSLYIEETQY
TRBJ2-7 | - | TRBV28 | ASSRLGRPLSYEQY
TRBJ2-1 | - | TRBV12-5 | ASGLGPINEQF
TRBJ2-1 | - | TRBV27 | ASSGRGLASYNEQF
TRBJ2-5 | few | TRBV5-1 | ASSLEETQY
TRBJ2-3 | - | TRBV5-1 | ASSPGGPWDTQY
TRBJ2-7 | - | TRBV28 | ASSLSPQEQY
TRBJ2-7 | - | TRBV29-1 | SVVLQAVHEQY
TRBJ1-1 | - | TRBV18 | ASSPIGLNTEAF
TRBJ2-2 | - | TRBV25-1 | ASGQGAGTGELF
TRBJ2-2 | - | TRBV5-4 | ASSPQGSRVTGELF
TRBJ1-1 | - | TRBV30 | AWTKLNTEAF
TRBJ2-3 | once | TRBV10-1 | ASSGSGTSGGLLQDTQY
TRBJ2-2 | - | TRBV13 | ASHGGLENTGELF
TRBJ2-2 | - | TRBV28 | ATTSRGTGELF
TRBJ1-1 | - | TRBV4-2 | ASSQEWQDGTEAF
TRBJ2-1 | - | TRBV9 | ASSDGTVSYNEQF